The TCR beta chain described here comes from a study of cytomegalovirus exposure and HLA in healthy donors (dated by TCRdb to about 2017). Study-level background: An earlier analysis of around 600 of the donors reported 250 to 300 Gb of sequence data and 117 million unique TCR beta sequences from 190 million or so T cells. An early release covering about 600 HLA-typed donors comprised about 300 gigabases of sequencing data and roughly 86 million unique TCR sequences. Of the roughly 390 genotyped donors, approximately 82% fell in the genetic ancestry cluster associated with self-reported Caucasian donors. The study aimed to test whether signatures of past pathogen exposure could be identified by cataloging public T cell receptors. The study used immunosequencing to profile the T cell repertoires of approximately 640 subjects and linked those repertoires to cytomegalovirus serostatus. Besides the first cohort of 550 to 750 subjects, a separate validation cohort made up of over 100 different subjects was used. High-throughput TCR immunosequencing, statistical association of individual TCRs with disease status, and machine learning were combined to predict cytomegalovirus infection status. To study patterns of TCR occurrence, a later analysis re-analyzed previously published TCR beta repertoires from 666 donors and added high-resolution HLA genotyping. Rather than drawing on any new phenotypic data, the later analysis identified candidate immune exposures from TCR beta sequences and the way those sequences occurred across donors. An earlier analysis of 587 of the donors applied high-throughput TCR beta sequencing to assess whether each TCR beta V gene segment acted as functional or pseudogenic. Donor age, sex, ethnicity and CMV serostatus were collected together with the repertoire data. A later genetic analysis took genome-wide SNP genotypes for about 65% of the 666 donors and used that subset as a discovery cohort. All discovery cohort repertoires had been generated using a single sequencing platform. Both class I and class II loci were covered by HLA typing, at four-digit resolution. Typing coverage differed by locus: A, B, C, DRB1 and DQB1 were typed in about 620-630 donors, DQA1 in roughly 500, DPA1 in roughly 590, and DPB1 in 450 to 490. Several DR-DQ haplotypes were handled as single units for association and clustering because linkage in the cohort was strong. On average, around 200,000 unique TCR beta nucleotide sequences were sequenced per donor among several hundred genotyped donors of the cohort, with 15% to 20% of those sequences being non-productive.

Turning to this clone: There is no known antigen for this receptor. No base quality information exists; no much larger clone differs at one position.

The cohort consisted of hundreds of healthy bone marrow donors. All cohort members were sampled while nominally healthy, although unrecorded immune exposures were likely present. The donor was CMV seronegative and belonged to the group of roughly 330 seronegative cohort members. A peripheral blood sample was collected from each donor, and TCR beta sequencing was performed on peripheral blood mononuclear cells. The Qiagen DNeasy Blood Extraction Kit was used to extract genomic DNA from the blood cell samples. The paper's findings and limits, for the study overall: A later genetic analysis reported fewer N-insertions in productive TCRs among donors in an Asian-associated ancestry cluster than the approximately 670-donor mean. Compared with equally common non-associated chains, HLA-associated TCR beta chains in a later analysis were more clonally expanded and had lower generation probabilities. Only TCR beta chains were sequenced in this cohort, and the absence of alpha or paired-chain data limited detectable features. When HLA alleles, especially DR and DQ, strongly co-occurred, TCR associations were difficult to assign to individual alleles. In an earlier analysis of 587 of the donors, most TCR beta V segments were observed in productive rearrangements about 87% or about 30% of the time, broadly matching IMGT annotations. Most TCR sequences were seen in very few donors, while some public TCRs were found in many individuals. In a later analysis, TCR association rates were found to vary across HLA loci, with the most associated TCRs seen for DRB1 alleles and the fewest for HLA-C alleles. Some IMGT-functional V segments, including TRBV6-2 and TRBV6-3, could not be distinguished by the 87-base-pair reads and were therefore excluded. The classifier was reported to diagnose cytomegalovirus status with high specificity and sensitivity in both the original and validation cohorts. The authors suggested that the approach could potentially be extended to other disease states and immunological phenotypes. Correlated functional status among segregating V segments might be attributable to linkage disequilibrium, but an unknown experimental factor could not be ruled out. Because some donors lacked HLA typing at each locus, the association tests relied only on the typed subset. In vitro tests confirmed that three of the cytomegalovirus-associated TCR beta chains recognize cytomegalovirus antigens. In a later analysis, some 18,000 TCR beta sequences were associated with specific HLA alleles at a false discovery rate of 0.05. A later analysis reported that several top co-occurrence clusters appeared linked to parvovirus B19, influenza, CMV and Epstein-Barr virus. In a later analysis, most CMV-associated TCR beta chains were found to appear HLA-restricted, with HLA associations seemingly driven largely by CMV exposure. A total of around 150 TCR beta chains were listed by the study as associated with cytomegalovirus. Sequencing depth was assumed to be roughly uniform across donors in the presence/absence analyses, though that assumption may not hold. A later genetic analysis associated a missense DCLRE1C variant with V-gene and J-gene trimming of TCR beta chains, and an independent cohort replicated the association. Because counts were too low, some 16 rarely observed V segments, including chromosome 9 orphons, were excluded from the earlier analysis of about 500 of the donors. The sequencing pipeline was judged likely to have produced a cluster of highly shared sequence variants as a technical artifact. CMV serostatus was the only immune exposure information available for the cohort. A further reported finding was that TCR beta sequences accurately predicted the HLA-A and HLA-B alleles for most subjects in the first cohort.

There are 15 amino acids in the CDR3, from cysteine to phenylalanine inclusive. Only the CDR3 region is kept as DNA, spanning 45 bases read in frame from base 1. Trimmed from V: 6 bases; trimmed from J: 6 bases; junction bases lacking a gene match: 12. CDR1 MRHNA and CDR2 SNTAGT are derived from the germline V gene. Receptor libraries were prepared by the immunoSEQ multiplex PCR assay. For the multiplex PCR, a mixture combining 60 forward primers for TCR Vbeta segments and 13 reverse primers for TCR Jbeta segments was used. The CDR3 region of rearranged TCR beta genes was amplified from genomic DNA with a multiplex PCR assay. The Illumina HiSeq System was used to sequence the amplified TCR beta libraries as 87-base-pair reads. Turning to the authors' computational methods: Across the 500 to 700 repertoires, a later analysis counted 80 million or so unique TCR beta chains, approximately 12 million of which were shared by at least two donors. Raw reads were error-corrected and collapsed into unique sequences with a nearest-neighbor algorithm that merged closely related sequences to remove PCR and sequencing errors. Alignment of CDR3 sequences to IMGT reference sequences was used to assign V, D and J gene segments. For a sequence to be retained, a match of at least six nucleotides was required to both a V gene segment and a J gene segment. A rearrangement was called productive if the CDR3 had no stop codons and remained in frame with V and J, and every other rearrangement was called non-productive. CDR3 was defined according to IMGT convention as the region running from the second conserved V-encoded cysteine to the conserved J-encoded phenylalanine. The earlier analysis of 500 to 750 of the donors excluded any sequence lacking an unambiguous match to a single V gene segment. An earlier analysis of approximately 590 of the donors called V segments functional above 56.7% productive rearrangements and segregating when the between-donor standard deviation exceeded 5%. A statistical classification framework was developed to diagnose cytomegalovirus status using the catalog of TCR beta chain sequences. In a later analysis, V and J genes were assigned by comparing TCR nucleotide sequences against IMGT/GENE-DB human TR gene sequences. The TCRdist pipeline was used in a later analysis to assign CDR3 sequences and most-parsimonious VDJ recombination scenarios. In a later analysis, each TCR beta chain was defined by its CDR3 amino acid sequence together with its V-gene family, and reads without a unique V-gene family were excluded. As a way to deal with suspected cross-contamination and a sequencing artifact, a later analysis dropped approximately 590 nucleotide sequences that were highly shared and had low generation probability. In a later analysis, a clonal expansion index was calculated for each public chain from normalized within-repertoire ranks of inferred template counts. Generation probabilities in a later analysis came from a VDJ recombination model fitted to out-of-frame rearrangements, and those results were checked against IGoR. In a later analysis, hypergeometric tests were used to score TCR-TCR, TCR-HLA and TCR-CMV co-occurrence, with a repertoire-size bias correction applied to TCR pairs. A later analysis estimated false discovery rates by permuting HLA or CMV assignments 20 times. In a later analysis, co-occurring TCRs were grouped using DBSCAN, with TCRdist sequence similarity added in when clustering inside HLA-allele-positive subsets. Co-occurrence clustering excluded repertoires with fewer than 30,000 or more than 120,000 public chains, plus five with anomalous nucleotide sharing. TCRdb mirrors the immuneACCESS table, restricted to in-frame sequences. Some clones are absent from its copies; in checked studies, under half trace to an unresolved V gene, and the reason for the others is unknown. From that table come the V and J calls and clone size; the DNA was used to work out D and trimming. The sample table shows just over 150,000 clones, and approximately 84% are seen once. The ten largest clones represent roughly 2.3% of the sample.

The sample taken for sequencing was PBMCs. The receptor comes from a woman aged 18-30 years in good health and CMV-seronegative. Recombination linked TRBV6-4 to TRBJ2-3; 7 of the junction bases match TRBD2. DNA sequence: TGTGCCAGCAGCAATCCGGCGGGAGTGAGGGATACGCAGTATTTT. Its amino acids are CASSNPAGVRDTQYF.